These 28 T cell receptor beta chains were sequenced from one sample in a study of T cell responses to AZD1222 COVID-19 vaccine. Sequencing was performed with immunoSEQ multiplex PCR; in TCRdb, only in-frame clones are kept and a portion is missing. The table has about 60,000 clones, about four fifths seen once. The sample here was peripheral blood, taken on day 0 of AZD1222 vaccination. The receptors stem from an adult in good health.

The V call is TRBV19, the J call TRBJ2-7, with 7 bases identical to TRBD1. The V gene's germline CDR1 is LNHDA and CDR2 SQIVND (reference sequence). The CDR3 is 15 amino acids. The V gene end was trimmed by 4 bases and the J gene end by 2 bases; junction bases not matched to a gene: 8. In nucleotides, the CDR3 is TGTGCCAGTAGTACCCGCTCGACAGGGCCCTACGAGCAGTACTTC. Amino acids: CASSTRSTGPYEQYF. The variable domain in full, completed from reference TRBV19 and TRBJ2-7, reads DGGITQSPKYLFRKEGQNVTLSCEQNLNHDAMYWYRQDPGQGLRLIYYSQIVNDFQKGDIAEGYSVSREKKESFPLTVTSAQKNPTAFYLCASSTRSTGPYEQYFGPGTRLTVT.

This chain links TRBV4-3 with TRBJ2-3; D ambiguous. Between the trimmed V and J ends, which lost 0 bases and 6 bases, there was a span of 13 bases. The CDR3 runs to 15 residues. Germline values: CDR1 LGHNA, CDR2 YSLEER. CDR3: CASSQEAFVSDTQYF. The CDR3 DNA reads TGCGCCAGCAGCCAAGAAGCGTTTGTGAGTGATACGCAGTATTTT.

The J gene is TRBJ1-3, the V gene TRBV3-1 (or the pseudogene TRBV3-2), with D possibly being TRBD1 (5 bases). V lost 5 bases and J 5 bases, leaving 13 bases between the germline ends. The CDR3 runs to 14 residues. Germline V gene sequence: CDR1 LGHDT, CDR2 YNNKEL (reference sequence). CDR3 in amino acids: CASSMKPGRNTIYF. For the CDR3, the DNA is TGTGCCAGCAGCATGAAACCGGGGCGAAACACCATATATTTT.

The V gene is TRBV6-6, the J gene TRBJ1-5, with D possibly being TRBD1 (6 bases). CDR3 length equals 16 residues. V was shortened by 6 bases and J by 1 base, with 16 bases between the two germline ends. Germline V gene data show CDR1 as MNHNY and CDR2 as SVGAGI (reference sequence). The CDR3 DNA reads TGTGCCAGCAGCCCAGGCGAGGGGGGGAGCAATCAGCCCCAGCATTTT. Translating gives CASSPGEGGSNQPQHF.

This clone came up once. The chain links TRBV11-3 to TRBJ1-2; the D gene is possibly TRBD1 (5 bases). CDR3 length equals 14 residues. Germline values: CDR1 SGHNT, CDR2 YENEEA. Trimming left V 2 bases short and J 4 bases short, with 11 bases between. In DNA, the CDR3 is TGTGCCAGCAGCTTAAACACAGGAGTCTATGGCTACACCTTC. As protein: CASSLNTGVYGYTF.

The chain combines TRBV28 with TRBJ1-4; 9 positions match TRBD1. V gave up 5 bases and J gave up 8 bases; unmatched junction bases: 9. There are 15 residues in the CDR3. Germline lookup yields CDR1 MDHEN and CDR2 SYDVKM. The CDR3 bases are TGTGCCAGCAGTCCATTGGACAGGGGAGGCGAAAAACTGTTTTTT. Its protein product is CASSPLDRGGEKLFF.

This clone was seen a handful of times. The chain uses TRBV12-3 or TRBV12-4 and TRBJ1-1; D is unresolved. The CDR3 runs to 13 residues. V was pared by 0 bases and J by 6 bases, with 8 bases between. For the CDR3, the DNA is TGTGCCAGCAGTTTAGCGTTAAGGGCTGAAGCTTTCTTT. Translated: CASSLALRAEAFF.

V is TRBV5-6 and J is TRBJ2-3; possibly TRBD1 for D (7 bases). V lost 4 bases and J lost 4, with 13 bases in between. This CDR3 spans 14 amino acids. The V gene's germline CDR1 is SGHDT and CDR2 YYEEEE. CDR3 DNA: TGTGCCAGCAGCCACGACAGGGAGGCAGATACGCAGTATTTT. This codes for CASSHDREADTQYF.

This chain uses TRBV6-2 or TRBV6-3 with TRBJ1-1, with a weak D call TRBD1 (5 bases). The CDR3 is 14 amino acids. Germline CDR1 reads MNHEY; CDR2 reads SVGEGT. V was cut by 7 bases and J by 5 bases, with 17 bases left in between. CDR3 coding DNA: TGTGCCAGCACCCCCCCGGGGGTAGGGACTGAAGCTTTCTTT. This encodes CASTPPGVGTEAFF.

The count of this clone is one. The chain recombines TRBV19 with TRBJ2-1; 12 bases are shared with TRBD2. The CDR3 spans 18 residues. Germline CDR1 LNHDA, CDR2 SQIVND (reference sequence). V dropped 3 bases and J dropped 1; count of bases not matched to a gene: 7. In DNA form, the CDR3 reads TGTGCCAGTAGTATGAGTCTAGCGGGGGGGCTGTCCTACAATGAGCAGTTCTTC. Translating gives CASSMSLAGGLSYNEQFF.

V and J are TRBV6-1 and TRBJ1-5; D is uncertain. CDR3 length equals 16 residues. CDR1 is MNHNS, CDR2 SASEGT, per germline. Trimming took 4 bases from V and 0 from J, leaving 13 bases between them. The CDR3 DNA reads as TGTGCCAGCAGTGGGGGAATGTGGGATAGCAATCAGCCCCAGCATTTT. As protein: CASSGGMWDSNQPQHF.

In this sample, this clone turned up a few times. V is TRBV2 and J is TRBJ1-5; 8 bases map to TRBD1. Germline assignment: CDR1 SNHLY and CDR2 FYNNEI. CDR3 length equals 15 residues. With 5 bases clipped from V and 7 bases from J, the junction kept 10 bases outside the gene matches. The CDR3 nucleotides read TGTGCCAGCAGTACCGGGACAGGAGGTTTCCAGCCCCAGCATTTT. It specifies CASSTGTGGFQPQHF.

CDR3 sequence: CASSSAGVEQYF. The CDR3 nucleotides read TGTGCCAGTAGTTCTGCAGGGGTCGAGCAGTACTTC. This chain links TRBV19 with TRBJ2-7; D might be TRBD1 (6 bases). The V end was cut by 5 bases, the J end by 6 bases, with 11 bases between. The CDR3 runs to 12 residues. The germline CDR1 and CDR2 sequences are LNHDA and SQIVND (reference sequence).

The rearrangement joins TRBV5-1 to TRBJ2-4; D could derive from TRBD1 or TRBD2 (5 bases each). CDR3 length: 16 residues. Germline V CDR1 and CDR2: SGHRS, YFSETQ. Trimming removed 1 base at V and 3 bases at J, with 14 bases between. CDR3 residues: CASSLSVGVGKNIQYF. In DNA, the CDR3 is TGCGCCAGCAGCTTGTCCGTGGGGGTTGGCAAAAACATTCAGTACTTC. Full variable domain (missing parts from reference TRBV5-1 and TRBJ2-4): KAGVTQTPRYLIKTRGQQVTLSCSPISGHRSVSWYQQTPGQGLQFLFEYFSETQRNKGNFPGRFSGRQFSNSRSEMNVSTLELGDSALYLCASSLSVGVGKNIQYFGAGTRLSVL.

The rearrangement joins TRBV5-1 to TRBJ1-1; no definite D call. CDR3 size: 13 residues. The V end lost 4 bases, the J end lost 1 base, and 8 bases lay between the germline ends. Germline V gene lookup returns CDR1 SGHRS and CDR2 YFSETQ. CDR3 DNA: TGCGCCAGCAGCAGAACGGCGAACACTGAAGCTTTCTTT. Translation gives CASSRTANTEAFF.

This sequence joins TRBV9 and TRBJ2-5, with 8 bases fitting TRBD2. In germline, CDR1 is SGDLS, CDR2 YYNGEE. The V and J ends lost 0 bases and 2 bases, in that order; junction bases with no gene match: 0. The CDR3 covers 14 residues. CDR3 coding DNA: TGTGCCAGCAGCGTAGCGGGGGGGCAAGAGACCCAGTACTTC. Translation: CASSVAGGQETQYF.

The V and J genes are TRBV4-1 and TRBJ1-2; 8 bases match TRBD1. Germline-derived CDR1 and CDR2 are MGHRA and YSYEKL. The CDR3 sequence is 16 residues long. Trimming cost V 3 bases and J 1 base; bases outside gene matches: 7. CDR3 coding DNA: TGCGCCAGCAGCCACCTTACCAGGGGGCTTAACTATGGCTACACCTTC. Translated, it gives CASSHLTRGLNYGYTF.

V gene TRBV4-2 combines with J gene TRBJ1-5, with D possibly being TRBD1 (6 bases). Germline V gene sequence: CDR1 LGHNA, CDR2 YNFKEQ. V lost 0 bases, J lost 4 bases, and 13 bases lay in between. This CDR3 region has 16 residues. In nucleotides, the CDR3 is TGTGCCAGCAGCCAAGAGGTGGGGGCCGCAAATCAGCCCCAGCATTTT. Its translation is CASSQEVGAANQPQHF.

V is TRBV9 and J is TRBJ1-5; no clear D gene. Germline CDR1 and CDR2: SGDLS and YYNGEE. V shed 1 base and J shed 4 bases, with 6 bases lying between them. This CDR3 has 13 residues. In DNA form, the CDR3 reads TGTGCCAGCAGCGTATGGGGTAATCAGCCCCAGCATTTT. It yields the protein CASSVWGNQPQHF.

The chain links TRBV18 to TRBJ1-3; 8 nucleotides agree with TRBD1. The CDR3 has 16 residues. Germline-derived CDR1 and CDR2 are KGHSH and LQKENI. Trimming took 3 bases from V and 0 from J; bases not matched to a gene: 4. As DNA, the CDR3 is TGTGCCAGCTCACCCTCAACAGGGGGCTCTGGAAACACCATATATTTT. It yields the protein CASSPSTGGSGNTIYF.

J is TRBJ2-2 and V is TRBV5-1; D might be TRBD1 (6 bases). This CDR3 comprises 17 residues. Trimming pared 0 bases from V and 4 bases from J, leaving 16 bases between. Germline-derived CDR1 and CDR2 are SGHRS and YFSETQ. The CDR3: CASSLASRGLGTGELFF. The CDR3, as DNA: TGCGCCAGCAGCTTGGCCAGTAGGGGGTTGGGCACCGGGGAGCTGTTTTTT.

The chain is built from TRBV28 and TRBJ1-6, with D perhaps TRBD1 (5 bases). The CDR3 is made up of 15 amino acids. Germline V gene lookup returns CDR1 MDHEN and CDR2 SYDVKM. V gave up 2 bases and J gave up 7 bases, with 12 bases separating them. The CDR3 DNA reads TGTGCCAGCAGTTTAACGCTACAGGAAAATTCACCCCTCCACTTT. This translates into CASSLTLQENSPLHF.

The rearrangement joins TRBV7-9 to TRBJ1-4; D call uncertain. This CDR3 contains 15 residues. From germline, CDR1 is SEHNR and CDR2 FQNEAQ (reference sequence). V lost 2 bases, J lost 5 bases, and 12 bases lay in between. The CDR3, as DNA: TGTGCCAGCAGCTTACGGCCCGCTCCAAATGAAAAACTGTTTTTT. Protein: CASSLRPAPNEKLFF.

The chain carries TRBV28 and TRBJ1-2, with 7 bases fitting TRBD1. In germline, CDR1 is MDHEN, CDR2 SYDVKM. The CDR3 is 14 amino acids. The V gene end was trimmed by 5 bases and the J gene end by 5 bases; junction bases not matched to a gene: 8. The CDR3 protein is CASSPLGTAYGYTF. The DNA for the CDR3 is TGTGCCAGCAGTCCCCTCGGGACAGCGTATGGCTACACCTTC.

The genes are TRBV10-2 and TRBJ2-4; TRBD2 agrees at 7 bases. Germline V lookup: CDR1 WSHSY, CDR2 SAAADI. Germline trimming cut 3 bases from V and 14 bases from J; bases unmatched to any gene: 13. The CDR3 has 14 amino acids. The CDR3 sequence is CASSDSGAALVEYF. In DNA form, the CDR3 reads TGCGCCAGCAGTGACAGCGGGGCAGCCCTAGTGGAGTACTTC.

This clone showed up just once. The rearrangement uses TRBV10-3 and TRBJ2-1; no reliable D call. The length of the CDR3 is 12 residues. V lost 5 bases and J lost 7, with 9 bases in between. The germline gives CDR1 ENHRY, CDR2 SYGVKD. In DNA form, the CDR3 reads TGTGCCATCAGTCCGATGCGGAATGAGCAGTTCTTC. Residues: CAISPMRNEQFF.

The chain recombines TRBV24-1 with TRBJ1-2; D is undetermined. The CDR3 totals 14 residues. The germline V gene has CDR1 KGHDR and CDR2 SFDVKD. Between the trimmed V and J ends, which lost 4 bases and 4 bases, there was a span of 12 bases. CDR3 loop: CATSDQAVGYGYTF. The CDR3 bases are TGTGCCACCAGTGACCAAGCCGTGGGCTATGGCTACACCTTC.

This chain links TRBV28 with TRBJ2-5; D gene ambiguous. CDR3 length: 16 amino acids. V was shortened by 4 bases and J by 5 bases, with 20 bases between the two germline ends. Germline CDR1 MDHEN, CDR2 SYDVKM. The CDR3 spells CASSSSVGNLGETQYF. For the CDR3, the DNA is TGTGCCAGCAGTTCCTCCGTCGGCAACCTCGGGGAGACCCAGTACTTC.